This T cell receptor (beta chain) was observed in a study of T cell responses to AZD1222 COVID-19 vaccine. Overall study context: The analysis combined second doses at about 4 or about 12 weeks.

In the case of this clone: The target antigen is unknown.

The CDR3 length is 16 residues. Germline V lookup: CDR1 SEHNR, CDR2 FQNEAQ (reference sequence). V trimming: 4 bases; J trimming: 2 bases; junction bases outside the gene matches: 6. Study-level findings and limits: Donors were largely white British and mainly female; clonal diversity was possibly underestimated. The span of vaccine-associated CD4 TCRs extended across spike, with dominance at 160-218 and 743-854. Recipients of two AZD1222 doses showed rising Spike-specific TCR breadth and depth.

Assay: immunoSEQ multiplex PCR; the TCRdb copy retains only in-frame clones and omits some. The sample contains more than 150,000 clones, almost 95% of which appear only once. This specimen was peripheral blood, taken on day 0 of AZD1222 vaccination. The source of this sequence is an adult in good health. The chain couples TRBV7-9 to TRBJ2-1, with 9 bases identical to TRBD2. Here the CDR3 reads CASSYSGSPPYNEQFF. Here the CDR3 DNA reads TGTGCCAGCAGCTATAGCGGGAGTCCTCCCTACAATGAGCAGTTCTTC.